This T cell receptor beta chain is drawn from a study of regulatory T cells in long-lasting Graves disease. Whole-study context: Graves' disease counted as persistent after over 5 years of antithyroid drugs with positive TSH receptor antibodies.

Note on this clonotype: Its target is not known.

This CDR3 spans 14 amino acids. With 1 base removed from V and 3 bases from J, the gap between germline ends came to 7 bases. The germline CDR1 and CDR2 sequences are SGHAT and FQNNGV. Study-wide results and caveats: Persistent disease exhibited a predilection for TRBV28, TRBJ1-2 and TRBJ2-5.

Time point here: persistent/refractory GD, antithyroid drugs over 5 years with positive TRAb. PBMCs were the source of the RNA used for TCR sequencing. Building of the TCR beta libraries involved iRepertoire HTBI primers and Arm-PCR of CDR3 regions. TCRdb recomputed calls from the multiplex PCR reads with MiXCR, one row per CDR3 protein. The sample has some 440,000 distinct CDR3 sequences; less than 25% are singletons. The chain joins TRBV11-2 to TRBJ2-1; D ambiguous. This clonotype was obtained from a female donor with Graves disease. Sequenced here: peripheral blood mononuclear cells (PBMCs), sampled when the disease was refractory, from a patient treated with antithyroid drugs. DNA for the CDR3: TGTGCCAGCAGCTTAGCTTCTCTCTACAATGAGCAGTTCTTC. Translating gives CASSLASLYNEQFF.